One sample yielded the 5 T cell receptor beta chains listed below, sequenced in a study of T cells in narcolepsy. Generated by immunoSEQ multiplex PCR, the TCRdb table keeps only in-frame clones and is missing some. This sample carries 25,000 or so clones, 65% to 90% of them seen once, and the ten largest clones take more than 8.5%. The sequencing input was memory (CD45RA-) CD4+ T cells from blood. The source is a human donor in good health.

V is TRBV28 and J is TRBJ2-4; 10 bases align to TRBD1. The germline V gene has CDR1 MDHEN and CDR2 SYDVKM. With V trimmed by 3 bases and J by 9 bases, 8 bases remained unmatched. The CDR3 has 15 amino acids. The CDR3 region has the DNA TGTGCCAGCAGTTTTTCCCGGACAGGGGGGGCCATTCAGTACTTC. It translates to CASSFSRTGGAIQYF.

The DNA for the CDR3 is TGTGCCAGCACAGTAGCGGGAGGATCCTACGAGCAGTACTTC. It translates to CASTVAGGSYEQYF. This chain joins TRBV28 and TRBJ2-7; 10 bases agree with TRBD2. The germline CDR1 and CDR2 sequences are MDHEN and SYDVKM. The junction had 4 bases not matched to a gene; V was cut back by 7 bases and J by 1 base. CDR3 length equals 14 residues.

This chain connects TRBV9 to TRBJ1-1; the D gene is possibly TRBD1 (5 bases). Germline V lookup: CDR1 SGDLS, CDR2 YYNGEE. V dropped 4 bases and J dropped 1 base, with 14 bases sitting between them. The CDR3 extends over 15 amino acids. The CDR3 loop is CASSPQGWRNTEAFF. CDR3 bases: TGTGCCAGCAGCCCTCAGGGTTGGAGGAACACTGAAGCTTTCTTT.

V usage is TRBV2 and J usage is TRBJ2-7; the D is unclear. Germline CDR1 reads SNHLY; CDR2 reads FYNNEI. V lost 4 bases to trimming and J lost 2 bases, with 9 bases between them. The CDR3 is made up of 13 amino acids. The CDR3 coding sequence is TGTGCCAGCAGTGCTGACTCAACCTACGAGCAGTACTTC. Amino acid sequence: CASSADSTYEQYF.

DNA of the CDR3: TGTGCCAGCAGCGTCGATTTCGAGAAGGTTGGCTACACCTTC. It translates to CASSVDFEKVGYTF. J is TRBJ1-2 and V is TRBV5-8, with unresolved D. The CDR3 totals 14 residues. Trimming left V 4 bases short and J 7 bases short, with 17 bases between. CDR1 and CDR2 (germline): SGHTS, YDEGEE. The full variable domain, with the rest looked up from reference TRBV5-8 and TRBJ1-2, is EAGVTQSPTHLIKTRGQQATLRCSPISGHTSVYWYQQALGLGLQFLLWYDEGEERNRGNFPPRFSGRQFPNYSSELNVNALELEDSALYLCASSVDFEKVGYTFGSGTRLTVV.